The rows below give T cell receptor beta chains drawn from one sample of a study of T cell changes during pregnancy in multiple sclerosis. Produced via immunoSEQ multiplex PCR; TCRdb's table is partial and in-frame only. The profile shows around 40,000 clones, 85% to 95% of them singletons. The material sequenced was CD4+ T cells from peripheral blood mononuclear cells, taken in the second trimester of pregnancy. The source is a female donor with multiple sclerosis, enrolled in a pregnancy study. The CDR3 runs from the conserved cysteine through the conserved F or W. The D gene is left open where the match is weak. Some rows have no size entry. The others give once, few or many, or a class for an expanded clone.

d_gene: TRBD1; j_gene: TRBJ1-6; v_gene: TRBV28; abundance: -; len: 15; CDR3aa: CASSTMDRDDSPLHF; CDR3nt: TGTGCCAGCAGTACGATGGACAGGGATGATTCACCCCTCCACTTT
d_gene: -; j_gene: TRBJ2-1; v_gene: TRBV18; abundance: -; len: 11; CDR3aa: CASSPRDEQFF; CDR3nt: TGTGCCAGCTCACCCCGCGATGAGCAGTTCTTC
d_gene: TRBD2; j_gene: TRBJ2-3; v_gene: TRBV5-8; abundance: -; len: 15; CDR3aa: CASGPGLAGGYTQYF; CDR3nt: TGTGCCAGCGGGCCGGGGCTAGCGGGAGGATATACGCAGTATTTT
d_gene: -; j_gene: TRBJ1-6; v_gene: TRBV13; abundance: -; len: 15; CDR3aa: CASSRMGQQISPLHF; CDR3nt: TGTGCCAGCAGCCGAATGGGACAACAGATTTCACCCCTCCACTTT
d_gene: -; j_gene: TRBJ1-1; v_gene: TRBV5-1; abundance: -; len: 13; CDR3aa: CASSPGGGGEAFF; CDR3nt: TGCGCCAGCAGCCCTGGTGGTGGGGGCGAAGCTTTCTTT
d_gene: -; j_gene: TRBJ2-7; v_gene: TRBV19; abundance: once; len: 15; CDR3aa: CASSIRTLPTYEQYF; CDR3nt: TGTGCCAGTAGTATTAGGACACTGCCCACCTACGAGCAGTACTTC
d_gene: -; j_gene: TRBJ1-6; v_gene: TRBV5-1; abundance: once; len: 15; CDR3aa: CASRVLPGENSPLHF; CDR3nt: TGCGCCAGCCGAGTTTTACCGGGAGAAAATTCACCCCTCCACTTT
d_gene: TRBD1; j_gene: TRBJ2-5; v_gene: TRBV6-5; abundance: once; len: 14; CDR3aa: CASSYYRGLKTQYF; CDR3nt: TGTGCCAGCAGTTACTATAGGGGGCTGAAGACCCAGTACTTC
d_gene: -; j_gene: TRBJ1-2; v_gene: TRBV30; abundance: -; len: 12; CDR3aa: CAWSVGEDGYTF; CDR3nt: TGTGCCTGGAGTGTGGGGGAGGATGGCTACACCTTC
d_gene: TRBD1; j_gene: TRBJ1-4; v_gene: TRBV7-6; abundance: -; len: 17; CDR3aa: CASSSGPFGTANEKLFF; CDR3nt: TGTGCCAGCAGCTCTGGGCCATTTGGGACAGCTAATGAAAAACTGTTTTTT
d_gene: TRBD1; j_gene: TRBJ1-3; v_gene: TRBV27; abundance: -; len: 15; CDR3aa: CASGDRGSGGNTIYF; CDR3nt: TGTGCCAGCGGAGACAGGGGGTCGGGAGGAAACACCATATATTTT
d_gene: TRBD2; j_gene: TRBJ2-2; v_gene: TRBV30; abundance: -; len: 16; CDR3aa: CAWSLAGALVSGELFF; CDR3nt: TGTGCCTGGAGTCTAGCGGGAGCTCTTGTATCCGGGGAGCTGTTTTTT
d_gene: -; j_gene: TRBJ2-5; v_gene: TRBV5-6; abundance: -; len: 14; CDR3aa: CASSFTGLWETQYF; CDR3nt: TGTGCCAGCAGCTTCACTGGGCTTTGGGAGACCCAGTACTTC
d_gene: TRBD1; j_gene: TRBJ2-7; v_gene: TRBV6-1; abundance: once; len: 17; CDR3aa: CASSDVSSWDRDYEQYF; CDR3nt: TGTGCCAGCAGTGATGTTAGTTCTTGGGACAGGGACTACGAGCAGTACTTC
d_gene: TRBD1; j_gene: TRBJ2-7; v_gene: TRBV5-6; abundance: -; len: 12; CDR3aa: CASSLYLGQGIF; CDR3nt: TGTGCCAGCAGCCTCTACCTGGGACAGGGTATCTTC
d_gene: TRBD2; j_gene: TRBJ2-3; v_gene: TRBV7-2; abundance: -; len: 16; CDR3aa: CASSLRLAALTDTQYF; CDR3nt: TGTGCCAGCAGCCTACGACTAGCGGCACTCACAGATACGCAGTATTTT
d_gene: TRBD1; j_gene: TRBJ2-1; v_gene: TRBV6-5; abundance: -; len: 11; CDR3aa: CASSSRQGEFF; CDR3nt: TGTGCCAGCAGTTCTCGGCAGGGGGAGTTCTTC
d_gene: TRBD2; j_gene: TRBJ2-5; v_gene: TRBV27; abundance: -; len: 16; CDR3aa: CASSLGSGGAWETQYF; CDR3nt: TGTGCCAGCAGTTTAGGTAGCGGGGGGGCATGGGAGACCCAGTACTTC
d_gene: -; j_gene: TRBJ1-2; v_gene: TRBV7-8; abundance: -; len: 12; CDR3aa: CASSFSNAGYTF; CDR3nt: TGTGCCAGCAGCTTCAGTAACGCTGGCTACACCTTC
d_gene: TRBD1; j_gene: TRBJ1-2; v_gene: TRBV19; abundance: -; len: 14; CDR3aa: CASSMSQGKWGYTF; CDR3nt: TGTGCCAGTAGTATGTCACAGGGGAAATGGGGCTACACCTTC
d_gene: TRBD1; j_gene: TRBJ1-2; v_gene: TRBV6-5; abundance: -; len: 14; CDR3aa: CASSYSRGGGGYTF; CDR3nt: TGTGCCAGCAGTTACTCGAGAGGGGGCGGTGGCTACACCTTC
d_gene: -; j_gene: TRBJ1-1; v_gene: TRBV21-1; abundance: -; len: 17; CDR3aa: CASSKEKGAVRDTEAFF; CDR3nt: TGTGCCAGCAGCAAAGAGAAGGGGGCAGTAAGGGACACTGAAGCTTTCTTT
d_gene: TRBD2; j_gene: TRBJ2-7; v_gene: TRBV9; abundance: -; len: 14; CDR3aa: CASSMGLRGGEQYF; CDR3nt: TGTGCCAGCAGTATGGGACTCCGGGGGGGCGAGCAGTACTTC
d_gene: -; j_gene: TRBJ2-7; v_gene: TRBV10-3; abundance: -; len: 12; CDR3aa: CAISDRPYEQYF; CDR3nt: TGTGCCATCAGCGACAGACCCTACGAGCAGTACTTC
d_gene: -; j_gene: TRBJ2-5; v_gene: TRBV30; abundance: once; len: 13; CDR3aa: CAWRSRGQETQYF; CDR3nt: TGTGCCTGGAGGTCTAGGGGCCAAGAGACCCAGTACTTC
d_gene: -; j_gene: TRBJ2-5; v_gene: TRBV4-3; abundance: -; len: 15; CDR3aa: CASSPKGEFMETQYF; CDR3nt: TGCGCCAGCAGCCCAAAAGGGGAATTTATGGAGACCCAGTACTTC
d_gene: TRBD1; j_gene: TRBJ2-3; v_gene: TRBV5-1; abundance: -; len: 14; CDR3aa: CASSLDRVPDTQYF; CDR3nt: TGCGCCAGCAGCCTAGACAGGGTCCCAGATACGCAGTATTTT
d_gene: TRBD1; j_gene: TRBJ1-1; v_gene: TRBV6-6; abundance: -; len: 15; CDR3aa: CASSKGQGAKTEAFF; CDR3nt: TGTGCCAGCAGTAAGGGACAGGGGGCGAAGACTGAAGCTTTCTTT
d_gene: -; j_gene: TRBJ2-3; v_gene: TRBV9; abundance: -; len: 15; CDR3aa: CASRGDLGAADTQYF; CDR3nt: TGTGCCAGCAGGGGAGATTTGGGGGCGGCAGATACGCAGTATTTT
d_gene: -; j_gene: TRBJ1-1; v_gene: TRBV19; abundance: -; len: 16; CDR3aa: CASSIDPRVLNTEAFF; CDR3nt: TGTGCCAGTAGTATAGATCCGAGGGTCCTGAACACTGAAGCTTTCTTT
d_gene: TRBD1; j_gene: TRBJ2-2; v_gene: TRBV4-1; abundance: -; len: 17; CDR3aa: CASSRRGDRGGTGELFF; CDR3nt: TGCGCCAGCAGCCGGAGGGGGGACAGGGGAGGTACCGGGGAGCTGTTTTTT
d_gene: TRBD1; j_gene: TRBJ2-3; v_gene: TRBV10-3; abundance: -; len: 15; CDR3aa: CAISPGQGFTDTQYF; CDR3nt: TGTGCCATCAGTCCGGGACAGGGATTCACAGATACGCAGTATTTT
d_gene: TRBD1; j_gene: TRBJ2-1; v_gene: TRBV19; abundance: -; len: 15; CDR3aa: CASSKTGGFVDEQFF; CDR3nt: TGTGCCAGTAGCAAGACAGGGGGGTTCGTGGATGAGCAGTTCTTC
d_gene: TRBD2; j_gene: TRBJ2-7; v_gene: TRBV19; abundance: -; len: 13; CDR3aa: CASSTSGSYEQYF; CDR3nt: TGTGCCAGTAGCACTAGCGGGAGCTACGAGCAGTACTTC
d_gene: -; j_gene: TRBJ1-2; v_gene: TRBV6-1; abundance: once; len: 11; CDR3aa: CATFFNYGYTF; CDR3nt: TGTGCCACCTTCTTCAACTATGGCTACACCTTC
d_gene: -; j_gene: TRBJ2-1; v_gene: TRBV5-6; abundance: -; len: 19; CDR3aa: CASSIFLFFGGTDYNEQFF; CDR3nt: TGTGCCAGCAGCATCTTTTTATTCTTTGGGGGGACGGACTACAATGAGCAGTTCTTC
d_gene: -; j_gene: TRBJ1-5; v_gene: TRBV5-1; abundance: -; len: 15; CDR3aa: CASSFTGDDGQPQHF; CDR3nt: TGCGCCAGCAGCTTCACGGGGGACGACGGTCAGCCCCAGCATTTT
d_gene: -; j_gene: TRBJ2-1; v_gene: TRBV13; abundance: -; len: 16; CDR3aa: CASSLRLALRGNEQFF; CDR3nt: TGTGCCAGCAGCTTACGATTGGCGTTGAGGGGGAATGAGCAGTTCTTC
d_gene: TRBD2; j_gene: TRBJ2-1; v_gene: TRBV6-5; abundance: -; len: 15; CDR3aa: CASHYRSGGYNEQFF; CDR3nt: TGTGCCAGCCACTACCGGAGCGGGGGTTACAATGAGCAGTTCTTC
d_gene: -; j_gene: TRBJ1-4; v_gene: TRBV6-6; abundance: -; len: 15; CDR3aa: CASSYRGSEDEKLFF; CDR3nt: TGTGCCAGCAGTTACCGTGGCAGTGAAGATGAAAAACTGTTTTTT
d_gene: -; j_gene: TRBJ2-1; v_gene: TRBV2; abundance: -; len: 15; CDR3aa: CASSVEDRPYNEQFF; CDR3nt: TGTGCCAGCAGTGTTGAAGACAGGCCTTACAATGAGCAGTTCTTC
d_gene: -; j_gene: TRBJ1-2; v_gene: TRBV6-1; abundance: -; len: 14; CDR3aa: CASSEISEVPGYTF; CDR3nt: TGTGCCAGCAGTGAAATTTCCGAGGTACCTGGCTACACCTTC
d_gene: TRBD1; j_gene: TRBJ1-5; v_gene: TRBV5-6; abundance: -; len: 14; CDR3aa: CASSRGQEGQPQHF; CDR3nt: TGTGCCAGCAGCCGCGGACAGGAGGGTCAGCCCCAGCATTTT
d_gene: -; j_gene: TRBJ1-4; v_gene: TRBV4-1; abundance: -; len: 15; CDR3aa: CASSQNPDIPEKLFF; CDR3nt: TGCGCCAGCAGCCAGAACCCGGACATTCCTGAAAAACTGTTTTTT
d_gene: -; j_gene: TRBJ1-3; v_gene: TRBV9; abundance: -; len: 12; CDR3aa: CASTGSGNTIYF; CDR3nt: TGTGCCAGCACCGGGTCTGGAAACACCATATATTTT
d_gene: -; j_gene: TRBJ2-2; v_gene: TRBV5-1; abundance: -; len: 14; CDR3aa: CASSPEGNTGELFF; CDR3nt: TGCGCCAGCAGCCCTGAGGGCAACACCGGGGAGCTGTTTTTT